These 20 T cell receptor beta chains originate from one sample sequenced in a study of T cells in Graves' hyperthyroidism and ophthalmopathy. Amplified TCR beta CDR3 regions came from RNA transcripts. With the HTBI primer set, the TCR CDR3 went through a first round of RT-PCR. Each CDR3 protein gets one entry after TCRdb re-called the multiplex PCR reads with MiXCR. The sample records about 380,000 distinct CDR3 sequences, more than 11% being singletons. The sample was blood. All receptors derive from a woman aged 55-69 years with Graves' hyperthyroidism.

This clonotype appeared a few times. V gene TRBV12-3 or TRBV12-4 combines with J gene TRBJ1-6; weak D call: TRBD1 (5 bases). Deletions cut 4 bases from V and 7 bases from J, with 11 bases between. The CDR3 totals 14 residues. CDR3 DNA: TGTGCCAGCAGTTCGGGGGATTGGAATTCACCCCTCCACTTT. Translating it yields CASSSGDWNSPLHF.

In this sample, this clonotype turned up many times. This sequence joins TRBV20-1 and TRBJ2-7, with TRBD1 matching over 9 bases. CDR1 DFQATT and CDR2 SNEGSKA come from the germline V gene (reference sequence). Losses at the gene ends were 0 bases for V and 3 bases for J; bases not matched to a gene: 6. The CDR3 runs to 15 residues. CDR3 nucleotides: TGCAGTGCTAGAGATCCGACAGGGGGAGGCTACGAGCAGTACTTC. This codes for CSARDPTGGGYEQYF.

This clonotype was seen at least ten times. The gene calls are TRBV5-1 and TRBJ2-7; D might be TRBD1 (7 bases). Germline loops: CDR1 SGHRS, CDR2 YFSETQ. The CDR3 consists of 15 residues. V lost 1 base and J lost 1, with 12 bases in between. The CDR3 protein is CASSLLAGQSYEQYF. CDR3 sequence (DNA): TGCGCCAGCAGCTTGTTGGCGGGACAGTCCTACGAGCAGTACTTC.

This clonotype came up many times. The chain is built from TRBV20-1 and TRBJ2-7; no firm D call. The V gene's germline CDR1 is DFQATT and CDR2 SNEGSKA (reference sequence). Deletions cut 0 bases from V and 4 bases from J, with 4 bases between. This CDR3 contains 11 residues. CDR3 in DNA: TGCAGTGCTAGAGACTGGTACGAGCAGTACTTC. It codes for CSARDWYEQYF.

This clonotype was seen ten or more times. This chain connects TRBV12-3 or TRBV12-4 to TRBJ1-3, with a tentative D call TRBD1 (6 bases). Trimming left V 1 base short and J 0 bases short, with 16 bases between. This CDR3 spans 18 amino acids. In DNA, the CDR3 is TGTGCCAGCAGTTTAGAACACGGTGGGGGCTACTCTGGAAACACCATATATTTT. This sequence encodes CASSLEHGGGYSGNTIYF.

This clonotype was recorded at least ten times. The CDR3 loop is CASRDIEAFF. In DNA, the CDR3 is TGTGCCAGCAGGGACATAGAAGCTTTCTTT. The gene calls are TRBV2 and TRBJ1-1, with D possibly being TRBD1 (5 bases). The length of the CDR3 is 10 residues. Per germline, CDR1 SNHLY and CDR2 FYNNEI. Trimming cost V 6 bases and J 8 bases, with 7 bases left between them.

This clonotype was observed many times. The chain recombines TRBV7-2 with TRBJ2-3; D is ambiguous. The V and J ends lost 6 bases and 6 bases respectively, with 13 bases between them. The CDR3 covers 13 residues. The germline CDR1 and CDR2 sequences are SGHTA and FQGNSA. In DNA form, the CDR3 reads TGTGCCAGCAGGAATTTAGTTTGGGATACGCAGTATTTT. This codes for CASRNLVWDTQYF.

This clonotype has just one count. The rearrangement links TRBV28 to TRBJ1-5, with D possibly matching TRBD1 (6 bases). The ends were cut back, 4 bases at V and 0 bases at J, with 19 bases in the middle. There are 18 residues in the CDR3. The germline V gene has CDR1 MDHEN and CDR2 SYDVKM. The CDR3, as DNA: TGTGCCAGCAGTTCCCCAAAGGGGGTGGAATATAGCAATCAGCCCCAGCATTTT. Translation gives CASSSPKGVEYSNQPQHF. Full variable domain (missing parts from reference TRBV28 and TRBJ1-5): DVKVTQSSRYLVKRTGEKVFLECVQDMDHENMFWYRQDPGLGLRLIYFSYDVKMKEKGDIPEGYSVSREKKERFSLILESASTNQTSMYLCASSSPKGVEYSNQPQHFGDGTRLSIL.

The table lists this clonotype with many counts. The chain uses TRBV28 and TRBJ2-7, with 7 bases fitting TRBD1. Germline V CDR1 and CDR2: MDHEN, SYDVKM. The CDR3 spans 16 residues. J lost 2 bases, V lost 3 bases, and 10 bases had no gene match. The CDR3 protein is CASSFSGTAKPYEQYF. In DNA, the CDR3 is TGTGCCAGCAGTTTCTCCGGGACAGCCAAGCCCTACGAGCAGTACTTC.

In DNA, the CDR3 is TGTGCCAGCAGCCGACAGGGCATCAGCACAGATACGCAGTATTTT. Protein: CASSRQGISTDTQYF. The V call is TRBV7-3, the J call TRBJ2-3, with 7 bases identical to TRBD1. The germline V gene has CDR1 SGHTA and CDR2 FQGTGA. Losses at the gene ends were 5 bases for V and 0 bases for J; bases not matched to a gene: 5. This CDR3 is 15 amino acids long.

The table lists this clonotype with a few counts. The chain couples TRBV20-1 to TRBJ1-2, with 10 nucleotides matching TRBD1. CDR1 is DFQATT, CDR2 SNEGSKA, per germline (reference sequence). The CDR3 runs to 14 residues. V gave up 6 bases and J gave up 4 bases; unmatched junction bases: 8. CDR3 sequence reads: CSAMRQGAIYGYTF. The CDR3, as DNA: TGCAGTGCAATGAGACAGGGGGCAATCTATGGCTACACCTTC.

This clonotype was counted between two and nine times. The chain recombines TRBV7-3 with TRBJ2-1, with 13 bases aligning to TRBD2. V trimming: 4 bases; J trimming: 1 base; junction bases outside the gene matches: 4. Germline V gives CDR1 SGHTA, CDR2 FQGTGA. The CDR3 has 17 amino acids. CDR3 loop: CASSSEGLAGSYNEQFF. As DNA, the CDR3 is TGTGCCAGCAGCTCTGAGGGACTAGCGGGATCCTACAATGAGCAGTTCTTC.

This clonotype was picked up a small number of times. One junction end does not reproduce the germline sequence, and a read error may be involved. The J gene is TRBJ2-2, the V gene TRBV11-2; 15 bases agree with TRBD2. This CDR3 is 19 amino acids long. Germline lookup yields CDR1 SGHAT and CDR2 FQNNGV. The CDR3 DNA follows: TGTGCCAGCAGCTTAGGAGGACTAGCGGGAGGGCAGAACACCGGGGAGCCGTTTTTT. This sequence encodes CASSLGGLAGGQNTGEPFF.

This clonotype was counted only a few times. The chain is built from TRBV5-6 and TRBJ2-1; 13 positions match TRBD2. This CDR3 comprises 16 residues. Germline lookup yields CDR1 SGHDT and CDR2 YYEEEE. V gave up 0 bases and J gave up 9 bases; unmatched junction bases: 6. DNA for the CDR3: TGTGCCAGCAGCTTGGGACTAGCGGGAGGACAATCTGAGCAGTTCTTC. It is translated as CASSLGLAGGQSEQFF.

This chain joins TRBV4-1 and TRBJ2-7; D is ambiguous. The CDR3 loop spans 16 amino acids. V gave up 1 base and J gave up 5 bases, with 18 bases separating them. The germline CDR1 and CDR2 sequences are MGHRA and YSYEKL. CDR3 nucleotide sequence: TGCGCCAGCAGCCAAGTAAGGGCCCACCATCACCACGAGCAGTACTTC. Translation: CASSQVRAHHHHEQYF.

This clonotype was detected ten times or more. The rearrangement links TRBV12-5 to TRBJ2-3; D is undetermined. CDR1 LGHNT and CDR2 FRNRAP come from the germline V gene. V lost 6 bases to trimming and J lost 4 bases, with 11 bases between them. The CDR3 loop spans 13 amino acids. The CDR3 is CASGPPVSDTQYF. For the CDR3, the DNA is TGTGCTAGTGGGCCCCCCGTTTCAGATACGCAGTATTTT.

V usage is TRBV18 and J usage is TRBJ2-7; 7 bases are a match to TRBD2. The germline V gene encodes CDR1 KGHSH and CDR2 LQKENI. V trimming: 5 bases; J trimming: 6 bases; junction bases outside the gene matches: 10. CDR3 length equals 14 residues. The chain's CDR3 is CASSYQRGGSEQYF. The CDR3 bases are TGTGCCAGCTCATACCAGAGGGGCGGGAGCGAGCAGTACTTC.

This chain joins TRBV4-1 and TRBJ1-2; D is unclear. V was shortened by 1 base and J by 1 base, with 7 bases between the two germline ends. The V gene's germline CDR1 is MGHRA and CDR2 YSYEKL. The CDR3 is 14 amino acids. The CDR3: CASSQGTINYGYTF. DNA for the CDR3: TGCGCCAGCAGCCAAGGAACGATTAACTATGGCTACACCTTC.

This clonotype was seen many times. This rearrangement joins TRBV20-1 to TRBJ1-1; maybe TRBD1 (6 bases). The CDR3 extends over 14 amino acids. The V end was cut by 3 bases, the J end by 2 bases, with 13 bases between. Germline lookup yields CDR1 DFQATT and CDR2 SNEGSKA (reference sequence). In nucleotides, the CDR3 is TGCAGTGCTAGGACAGGACAAGAAAACACTGAAGCTTTCTTT. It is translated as CSARTGQENTEAFF.

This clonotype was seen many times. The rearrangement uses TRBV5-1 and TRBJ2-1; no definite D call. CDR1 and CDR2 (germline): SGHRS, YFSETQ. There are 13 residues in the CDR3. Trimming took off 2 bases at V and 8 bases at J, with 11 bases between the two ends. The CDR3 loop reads CASSLGLSDEQFF. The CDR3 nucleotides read TGCGCCAGCAGCTTAGGTTTATCCGATGAGCAGTTCTTC. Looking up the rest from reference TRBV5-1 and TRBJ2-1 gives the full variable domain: KAGVTQTPRYLIKTRGQQVTLSCSPISGHRSVSWYQQTPGQGLQFLFEYFSETQRNKGNFPGRFSGRQFSNSRSEMNVSTLELGDSALYLCASSLGLSDEQFFGPGTRLTVL.